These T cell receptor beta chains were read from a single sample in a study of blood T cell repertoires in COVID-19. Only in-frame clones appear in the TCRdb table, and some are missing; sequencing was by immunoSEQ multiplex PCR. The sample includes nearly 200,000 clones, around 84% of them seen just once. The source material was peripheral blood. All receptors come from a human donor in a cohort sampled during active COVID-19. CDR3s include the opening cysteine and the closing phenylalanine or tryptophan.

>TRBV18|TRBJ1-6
CASSPRQGGNNSPLHF
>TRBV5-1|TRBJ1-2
CASSLGGTGTALYTF
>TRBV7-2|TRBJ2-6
CASSPVGGGANVLTF
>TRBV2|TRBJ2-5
CASSEAPFRVAETQYF
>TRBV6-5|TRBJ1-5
CASSTGVRDQPQHF
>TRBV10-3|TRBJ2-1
CAITDGLAGGTEQFF
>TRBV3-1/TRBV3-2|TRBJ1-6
CASSPGQASPLHF
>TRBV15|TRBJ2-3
CATSRNPAGPKTDTQYF
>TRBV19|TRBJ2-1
CASSINNGGTYNEQFF
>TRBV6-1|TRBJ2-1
CASSDGVREQFF